A selection of T cell receptor beta chains follows, all from one sample in a study of blood T cell repertoires in COVID-19. This table comes from immunoSEQ multiplex PCR, and its TCRdb copy is limited to in-frame clones, with some not included. The table includes about 300,000 clones, about 87% detected once. The specimen was peripheral blood. These receptors all stem from a woman under 40 who had recovered from COVID-19. Both conserved end residues are part of each CDR3. D genes are given only for firm matches. Clone size is not always given. Where it is, it says once, few, many or a class for expanded clones.

J gene	clone size	D gene	V gene	CDR3 DNA	CDR3 protein
TRBJ2-4	-	TRBD1	TRBV19	TGTGCCAGTAGTAAAGGACAGGGGGGCATTCAGTACTTC	CASSKGQGGIQYF
TRBJ1-4	once	TRBD1	TRBV5-4	TGTGCCAGCAGCCCTGGGGGACAGGGCCCCGAAAAACTGTTTTTT	CASSPGGQGPEKLFF
TRBJ1-2	-	-	TRBV15	TGTGCCACCAGCGGGGTAGGGGGATTTAATGGCTACACCTTC	CATSGVGGFNGYTF
TRBJ2-5	-	-	TRBV5-1	TGCGCCAGCAGCTTAGGTGGGACAACCCAAGAGACCCAGTACTTC	CASSLGGTTQETQYF
TRBJ1-4	-	-	TRBV29-1	TGCAGCGTCACTGATTCCGTCCGACTCGGGGGTGAAAAACTGTTTTTT	CSVTDSVRLGGEKLFF
TRBJ1-3	-	TRBD1	TRBV28	TGTGCCAGCAGTTTACTAGGACAGGGGGCTGGAAACACCATATATTTT	CASSLLGQGAGNTIYF
TRBJ1-2	once	-	TRBV28	TGTGCCAGCAGTTTCCAGGAATATGGCTACACCTTC	CASSFQEYGYTF
TRBJ2-5	-	-	TRBV6-1	TGTGCCAGCAGTGAAGTTTGGGGGGTTTTAGAGACCCAGTACTTC	CASSEVWGVLETQYF
TRBJ2-1	-	-	TRBV6-2/TRBV6-3	TGTGCCAGCAGTTACAAGCGCGATGAGCAGTTCTTC	CASSYKRDEQFF
TRBJ2-3	-	TRBD2	TRBV27	TGTGCCAGCAGTTTGGGGACTACCCCAGATACGCAGTATTTT	CASSLGTTPDTQYF
TRBJ1-1	-	-	TRBV5-5	TGTGCCAGCATCCCAGGACACCTGAACACTGAAGCTTTCTTT	CASIPGHLNTEAFF
TRBJ2-1	-	TRBD1	TRBV18	TGTGCCAGCTCACCACCGTGGCAGGGGGCAGACAATGAGCAGTTCTTC	CASSPPWQGADNEQFF
TRBJ1-1	-	TRBD1	TRBV7-3	TGTGCCAGCATTTCGGACAGGGGTGGTGAAGCTTTCTTT	CASISDRGGEAFF
TRBJ2-5	-	TRBD1	TRBV28	TGTGCCAGCACTCGACAGGGAATGGAGACCCAGTACTTC	CASTRQGMETQYF
TRBJ1-2	-	-	TRBV7-9	TGTGCCAGCAGCTTGGGGGGTTCCTATGGCTACACCTTC	CASSLGGSYGYTF
TRBJ1-2	-	TRBD1	TRBV4-2	TGTGCCAGCAGCCAGGAAGGGACAGGGGCTGATGGCTACACCTTC	CASSQEGTGADGYTF
TRBJ1-6	once	-	TRBV5-1	TGCGCCAGCAGCTTGCAAGGGGCGGATTCACCCCTCCACTTT	CASSLQGADSPLHF
TRBJ2-5	once	TRBD1	TRBV6-5	TGTGCCAGCAGTTACTCGGGACAGGAGGAGGAGACCCAGTACTTC	CASSYSGQEEETQYF
TRBJ2-3	-	-	TRBV4-2	TGTGCCAGCAGCCCTAGCGGACAGGGAGAAATCACAGATACGCAGTATTTT	CASSPSGQGEITDTQYF
TRBJ1-3	-	-	TRBV30	TGTGCCTGGAGTGTACTCAGGGGCGCAAATGGAAACACCATATATTTT	CAWSVLRGANGNTIYF
TRBJ2-3	-	TRBD2	TRBV30	TGTGCCTGGCGGACTAGCGGGAGCACAGATACGCAGTATTTT	CAWRTSGSTDTQYF
TRBJ1-1	-	-	TRBV20-1	TGCAGTGCTCCGTCGGGCACTGAAGCTTTCTTT	CSAPSGTEAFF
TRBJ1-2	-	-	TRBV7-3	TGTGCCAGCAGCTCCCTGGACGGGGATGGCTACACCTTC	CASSSLDGDGYTF
TRBJ1-6	-	-	TRBV19	TGTGCCAGTAGCGATCCCGGACAGTTTGGTAATTCACCCCTCCACTTT	CASSDPGQFGNSPLHF
TRBJ2-2	-	-	TRBV7-8	TGTGCCAGCAGCGGGCAGGGGTACACCGGGGAGCTGTTTTTT	CASSGQGYTGELFF
TRBJ1-2	-	-	TRBV5-1	TGCGCCAGCAGCCGATATGGGGAGTCCTCCTATGGCTACACCTTC	CASSRYGESSYGYTF
TRBJ2-2	-	-	TRBV2	TGTGCCAGCAGGCCCAGGGGTAGGGACACCGGGGAGCTGTTTTTT	CASRPRGRDTGELFF
TRBJ2-7	-	-	TRBV10-3	TGTGCCATCAGAGCTTTGGGGGGGCGCTCCTACGAGCAGTACTTC	CAIRALGGRSYEQYF
TRBJ2-2	-	TRBD1	TRBV15	TGTGCCACCAGCGTTAGATCGGGACAGGGGAACACCGGGGAGCTGTTTTTT	CATSVRSGQGNTGELFF
TRBJ2-5	-	-	TRBV7-2	TGTGCCAGCAGCTTATCCGGGGCCAGGGGAGAGACCCAGTACTTC	CASSLSGARGETQYF
TRBJ1-4	-	-	TRBV14	TGTGCCAGCAGAAAGCCGGACTCCGGTAATGAAAAACTGTTTTTT	CASRKPDSGNEKLFF
TRBJ2-2	-	TRBD2	TRBV11-3	TGTGCCAGCAGCTTAGAGAGAACTAGCGGGGACACCGGGGAGCTGTTTTTT	CASSLERTSGDTGELFF
TRBJ1-3	-	-	TRBV28	TGTGCCAGCAGGCCACAGGGAACGGCTGGAAACACCATATATTTT	CASRPQGTAGNTIYF
TRBJ2-3	-	TRBD2	TRBV27	TGTGCCAGCAGTACAATAGCGGGGGGGCAGACGCAGTATTTT	CASSTIAGGQTQYF
TRBJ1-5	-	TRBD1	TRBV28	TGTGCCAGCAGGTGGCCGGGACAGGGGATCGGGCTCGACCAGCCCCAGCATTTT	CASRWPGQGIGLDQPQHF
TRBJ1-5	-	-	TRBV5-1	TGCGCCAGCAGCCCTAAACCTGATCAGCCCCAGCATTTT	CASSPKPDQPQHF
TRBJ2-5	-	TRBD1	TRBV28	TGTGCCAGCAGGGCGACAGGGGCAGTGGAGACCCAGTACTTC	CASRATGAVETQYF